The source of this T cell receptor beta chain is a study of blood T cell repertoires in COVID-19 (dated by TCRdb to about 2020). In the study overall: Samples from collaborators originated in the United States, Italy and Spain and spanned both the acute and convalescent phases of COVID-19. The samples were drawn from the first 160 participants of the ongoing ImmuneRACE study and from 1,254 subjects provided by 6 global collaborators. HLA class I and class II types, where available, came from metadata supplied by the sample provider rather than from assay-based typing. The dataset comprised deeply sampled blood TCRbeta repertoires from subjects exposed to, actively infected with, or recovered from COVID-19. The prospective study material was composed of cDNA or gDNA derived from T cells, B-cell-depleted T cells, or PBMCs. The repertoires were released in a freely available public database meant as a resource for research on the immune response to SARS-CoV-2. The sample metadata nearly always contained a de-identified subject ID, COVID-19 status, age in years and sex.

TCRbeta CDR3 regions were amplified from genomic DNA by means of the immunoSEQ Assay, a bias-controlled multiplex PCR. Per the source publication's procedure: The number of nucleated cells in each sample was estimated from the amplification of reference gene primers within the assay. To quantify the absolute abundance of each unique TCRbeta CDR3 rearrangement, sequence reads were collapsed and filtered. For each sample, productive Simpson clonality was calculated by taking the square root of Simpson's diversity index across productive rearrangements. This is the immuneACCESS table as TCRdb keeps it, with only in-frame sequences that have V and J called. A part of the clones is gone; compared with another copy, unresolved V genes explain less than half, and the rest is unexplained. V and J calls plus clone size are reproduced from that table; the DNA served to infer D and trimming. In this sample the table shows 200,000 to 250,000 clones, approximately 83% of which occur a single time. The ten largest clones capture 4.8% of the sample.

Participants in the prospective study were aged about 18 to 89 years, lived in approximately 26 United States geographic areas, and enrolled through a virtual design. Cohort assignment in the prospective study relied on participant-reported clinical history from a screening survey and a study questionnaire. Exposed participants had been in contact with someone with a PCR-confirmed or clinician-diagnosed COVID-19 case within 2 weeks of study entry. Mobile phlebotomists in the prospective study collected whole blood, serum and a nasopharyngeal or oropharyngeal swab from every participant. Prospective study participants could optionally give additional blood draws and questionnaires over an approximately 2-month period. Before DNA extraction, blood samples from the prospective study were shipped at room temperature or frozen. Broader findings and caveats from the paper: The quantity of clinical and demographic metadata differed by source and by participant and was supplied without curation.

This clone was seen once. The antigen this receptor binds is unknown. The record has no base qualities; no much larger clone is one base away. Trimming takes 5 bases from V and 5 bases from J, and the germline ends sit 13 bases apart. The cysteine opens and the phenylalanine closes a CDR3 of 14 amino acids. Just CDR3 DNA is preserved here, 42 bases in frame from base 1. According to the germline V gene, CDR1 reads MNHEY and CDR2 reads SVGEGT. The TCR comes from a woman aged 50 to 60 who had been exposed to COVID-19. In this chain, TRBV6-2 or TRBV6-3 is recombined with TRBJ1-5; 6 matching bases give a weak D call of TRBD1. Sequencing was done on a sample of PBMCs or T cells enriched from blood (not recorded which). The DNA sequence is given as TGTGCCAGCAGTACAGGGAGCAGGGATCAGCCCCAGCATTTT. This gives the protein CASSTGSRDQPQHF.